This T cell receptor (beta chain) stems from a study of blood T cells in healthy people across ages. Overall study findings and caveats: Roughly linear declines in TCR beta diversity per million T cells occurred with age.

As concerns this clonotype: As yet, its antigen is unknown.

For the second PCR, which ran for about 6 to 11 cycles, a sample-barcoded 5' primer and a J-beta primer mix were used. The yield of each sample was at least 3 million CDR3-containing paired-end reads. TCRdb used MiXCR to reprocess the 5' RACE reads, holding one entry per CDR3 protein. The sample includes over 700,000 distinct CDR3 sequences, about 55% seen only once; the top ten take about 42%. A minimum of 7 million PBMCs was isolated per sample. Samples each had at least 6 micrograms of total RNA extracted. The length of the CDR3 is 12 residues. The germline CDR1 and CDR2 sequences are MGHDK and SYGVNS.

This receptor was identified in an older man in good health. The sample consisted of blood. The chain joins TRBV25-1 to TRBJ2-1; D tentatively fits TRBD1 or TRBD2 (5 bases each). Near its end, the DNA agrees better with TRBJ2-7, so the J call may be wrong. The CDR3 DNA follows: TGTGCCAGCAGTCGGGGCTACAATGAGCAGTACTTC. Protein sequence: CASSRGYNEQYF.